The TCR beta chain under discussion was sequenced for a study of CD8+ T cells in alopecia areata (dated by TCRdb to the late 2010s). A note on the overall study: Treated patients were enrolled in an open-label pilot trial of oral tofacitinib at 5 to 10 mg twice daily for moderate-to-severe alopecia areata. Biopsies were taken from tofacitinib-treated patients at baseline and again at 4 and 24 weeks into treatment, and several of those patients also had a later scalp biopsy. RNA was extracted with the PAXgene miRNA kit for fixed scalp, the miRNeasy kit for PBMCs, and the RNeasy kit for mouse skin. The SALT score, which quantifies the percentage of affected scalp surface area, was used to measure disease severity in treated patients. Scalp clonality was compared across normal scalp (n=4), patchy alopecia areata scalp (n=8), and alopecia totalis/universalis scalp (n=8). On the human side, TCRbeta sequencing was run on scalp tissue and on sorted CD4+ and CD8+ peripheral blood T cells from healthy controls and from alopecia areata patients with either patchy or totalis/universalis disease. The study used high-throughput TCRbeta sequencing to examine T cell clonal expansion in alopecia areata, in both the C3H/HeJ mouse model and human patients. immunoSEQ multiplex PCR using 35 Vbeta forward primers and 13 Jbeta reverse primers was used to amplify TCRbeta CDR3 regions. Patients received tofacitinib for 6 to 18 months and were then followed off drug for 6 months to check for delayed response and recurrence.

Study-level results and caveats: Shared TCR sequences between patients were less evident than in mice, which may be partly attributable to HLA diversity in the patient population. Scalp TCR repertoire analysis is complicated because resident alphabeta T cells in normal human skin are also sequenced, whereas mouse skin is dominated by gammadelta T cells. Higher clonality and more expanded CD8+ clones were observed in lesional scalp than in normal scalp, particularly in alopecia totalis/universalis, a finding suggestive of antigenic drive. Tofacitinib significantly lowered scalp clonality and the number of expanded CD8+ clones among the top 100 scalp clones. The treated cohort was small, with a single nonresponder, so links between baseline CD8+ expansion and response need larger studies. During tofacitinib treatment, many expanded lesional clones remained in scalp and blood, and this persistence may partly explain relapse after treatment is stopped.

The cysteine opens and the phenylalanine closes a CDR3 of 15 amino acids. Here the CDR3 DNA is all that survives: 45 bases in frame from base 1. Trimming takes 0 bases from V and 0 bases from J, and the germline ends sit 4 bases apart. As encoded in the germline V gene, CDR1 is SGHRS while CDR2 is YFSETQ. The sample's time point label, decoded: 4 weeks on oral tofacitinib. The sample's treatment or condition label is to be understood as: oral pan-JAK inhibitor, 5-10 mg twice daily. Peripheral blood and lesional scalp punch biopsies were obtained from patients with alopecia areata. PBMCs were isolated by density centrifugation and stained for CD3, CD4 and CD8, and CD4+ and CD8+ T cells were sorted on a FACSAria. Receptor amplification or capture employed the immunoSEQ multiplex PCR assay. RNA was extracted from all samples and reverse transcribed into cDNA as template for TCR sequencing. SuperScript III was used to make first-strand cDNA, primed with a 2:1 mix of oligo-dT and random hexamers. Amplification bias was assessed with a synthetic immune receptor repertoire, and residual bias was removed computationally. On the study's bioinformatics: Raw reads were preprocessed to remove errors, and CDR3 was defined by IMGT conventions from the conserved cysteine to phenylalanine. Clonality was computed as 1 minus the Shannon entropy, with the entropy normalized by log2 of the number of productive unique TCRs. Scalp TCRbeta sequences were cross-referenced with sorted blood CD4 and CD8 repertoires so that the CD4 or CD8 identity of scalp clones could be inferred. TCRdb limited this immuneACCESS table to in-frame rearrangements with V and J called. A share of clones is missing; checked studies link under half to unresolved V genes, and the rest is unexplained. The D gene and trimming were derived from the DNA, and the V and J assignments and clone size from that table. A total of approximately 210,000 clones appear in this sample, less than 65% of them only once. Jointly, the top ten make up about 4.2% of the sample.

Comments on this clone: The antigen it recognizes is unknown. No qualities accompany the bases; no much larger clone lies one base away. Other nucleotide sequences in the sample specify the same CDR3.

The TCR comes from a human donor with alopecia areata. The sequence links TRBV5-1 to TRBJ2-6; the D gene is unclear. This specimen was CD4+ T cells sorted from blood, taken at week 4, from a patient treated with tofacitinib. The CDR3: CASSLGASGANVLTF. At the DNA level, the sequence is TGCGCCAGCAGCTTGGGAGCCTCTGGGGCCAACGTCCTGACTTTC.